Given below is one TCR beta chain in context. Its binding antigen is unknown. It has no much larger one-base neighbor in the sample; base qualities were not kept. These data originate in a study of T-cell reconstitution after alpha-beta-depleted transplantation in children (dated by TCRdb to 2016 to 2018). General notes on the study: Using TCR repertoire profiling, the study quantitatively followed how T-cell immune reconstitution unfolded in children after TCRalphabeta/CD19-depleted allogeneic hematopoietic cell transplantation. Overall results and qualifications from the work: The high TCRbeta diversity at day 60 in some patients was ascribed to recipient T cells and intrathymic progenitors that had survived conditioning. The apparently early alphabetaT-cell count recovery about two months after transplant was reportedly dependent on only several hundred rapidly expanded clones derived from non-depleted graft cells. Over subsequent months, a decline in hyperexpanded clone frequencies was noted, and after one year, T-cell counts and TCRbeta diversity were mostly ascribed to newly produced T cells.

CDR1 KGHSH and CDR2 LQKENI were looked up in the germline V gene. The CDR3 has 15 amino acids, counting the end cysteine and phenylalanine. Here the CDR3 DNA is all that survives: 45 bases in frame from base 1. V is pruned by 4 bases and J by 5 bases, leaving 8 bases of the junction without a gene match. Library method: PCR. The sequencer listed for this sample is Illumina HiSeq 2500. TCR libraries were prepared with molecular barcoding, using unique molecular identifiers to normalize TCRbeta repertoire quantification. The raw public data were reprocessed by TCRdb itself: fastp quality trimming at Q25, MiXCR clonotype calling, in-frame beta chains only. Each CDR3 protein appears once, grouped with its most common genes and DNA. The sample contains about 980,000 distinct CDR3 sequences, roughly 31% of them found a single time. Of the sample, 28% is held by the ten largest clones. The treatment or condition label here, explained by the study, means: allogeneic hematopoietic cell transplantation with graft depleted of TCRalphabeta T cells and CD19 B cells. The transplant recipients were children given TCRalphabeta/CD19-depleted allogeneic hematopoietic cell grafts.

The chain uses TRBV18 and TRBJ2-7; the junction holds 10 bases that match TRBD1. This TCR derives from a boy under three years old who had a stem cell transplant for SCID, so the T cells may come from the graft donor. Sequenced material: PBMCs, mostly from graft donor cells, taken 360 days after TCRalphabeta/CD19-depleted stem cell transplant. The DNA sequence is as follows: TGTGCCAGCTCACTGACCGGGACAGGGGTAAACGAGCAGTACTTC. This is translated as CASSLTGTGVNEQYF.